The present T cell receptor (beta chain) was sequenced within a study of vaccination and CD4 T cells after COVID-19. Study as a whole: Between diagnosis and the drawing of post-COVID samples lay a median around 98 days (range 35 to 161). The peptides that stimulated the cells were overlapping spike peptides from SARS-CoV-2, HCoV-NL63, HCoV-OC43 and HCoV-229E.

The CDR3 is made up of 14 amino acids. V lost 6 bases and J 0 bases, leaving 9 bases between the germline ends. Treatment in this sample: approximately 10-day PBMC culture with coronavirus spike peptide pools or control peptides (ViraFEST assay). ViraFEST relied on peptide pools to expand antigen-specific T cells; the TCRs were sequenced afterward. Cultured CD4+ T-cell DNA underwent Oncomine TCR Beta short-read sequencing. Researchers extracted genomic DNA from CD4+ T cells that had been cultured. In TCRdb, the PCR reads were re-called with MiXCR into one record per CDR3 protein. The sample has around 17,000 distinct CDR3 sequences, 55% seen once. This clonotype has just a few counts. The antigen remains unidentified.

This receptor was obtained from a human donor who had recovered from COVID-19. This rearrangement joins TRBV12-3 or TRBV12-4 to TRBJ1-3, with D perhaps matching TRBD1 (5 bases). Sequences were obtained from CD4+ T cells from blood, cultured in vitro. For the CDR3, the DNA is TGTGCCAGCAGACTCGGGGGCTCTGGAAACACCATATATTTT. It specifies CASRLGGSGNTIYF.